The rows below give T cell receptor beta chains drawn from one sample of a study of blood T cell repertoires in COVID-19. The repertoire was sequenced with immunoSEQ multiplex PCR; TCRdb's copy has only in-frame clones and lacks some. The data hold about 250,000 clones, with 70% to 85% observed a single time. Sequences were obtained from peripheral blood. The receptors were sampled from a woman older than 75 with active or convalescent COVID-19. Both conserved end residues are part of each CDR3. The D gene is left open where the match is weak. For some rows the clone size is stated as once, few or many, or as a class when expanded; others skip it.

CASSYRQGSLGANVLTF	TGTGCCAGCAGCTACCGACAGGGGAGTCTGGGGGCCAACGTCCTGACTTTC	.	TRBD1	TRBV5-6	TRBJ2-6
CASSYSTGGTEAFF	TGTGCCAGCAGTTACTCGACAGGGGGCACTGAAGCTTTCTTT	.	TRBD1	TRBV6-6	TRBJ1-1
CASSEARGTVTYEQYF	TGTGCCAGCAGTGAAGCGCGGGGGACGGTAACCTACGAGCAGTACTTC	.	TRBD2	TRBV2	TRBJ2-7
CATSGRRRDRGDNEQFF	TGTGCCACCAGTGGCCGGCGCCGGGACAGGGGCGATAATGAGCAGTTCTTC	.	TRBD1	TRBV24-1	TRBJ2-1
CASSFGTRNNEQFF	TGTGCCAGCAGTTTTGGGACACGGAACAATGAGCAGTTCTTC	once	.	TRBV27	TRBJ2-1
CASSSQDYGYTF	TGTGCCAGCAGCTCTCAGGATTATGGCTACACCTTC	.	.	TRBV13	TRBJ1-2
CASSFGGGARETQYF	TGTGCCAGCAGCTTCGGAGGGGGGGCCCGGGAGACCCAGTACTTC	.	.	TRBV7-9	TRBJ2-5
CASSAAGGSQPQHF	TGTGCCAGCAGTGCTGCAGGGGGAAGTCAGCCCCAGCATTTT	.	TRBD1	TRBV2	TRBJ1-5
CASSSTDRSTEAFF	TGTGCCAGCAGCAGTACGGACAGGTCCACTGAAGCTTTCTTT	.	TRBD1	TRBV3-1/TRBV3-2	TRBJ1-1
CASRVDSLNTEAFF	TGTGCCAGCAGGGTGGACAGCTTGAACACTGAAGCTTTCTTT	.	.	TRBV5-4	TRBJ1-1
CASSLGMAGWRTGELFF	TGCGCCAGCAGCTTGGGAATGGCGGGATGGAGGACCGGGGAGCTGTTTTTT	few	.	TRBV5-1	TRBJ2-2
CASSERGYGYTF	TGTGCCAGCAGTGAACGGGGGTATGGCTACACCTTC	once	.	TRBV6-1	TRBJ1-2
CASSISRGTGGYTF	TGTGCCAGTAGTATCAGTCGGGGGACGGGAGGCTACACCTTC	once	.	TRBV19	TRBJ1-2
CASSLWTGAYEQYF	TGTGCCAGCAGTTTATGGACAGGAGCATACGAGCAGTACTTC	.	TRBD1	TRBV27	TRBJ2-7
CSVEFSPPHGRPYEQYF	TGCAGCGTTGAATTTTCCCCCCCGCACGGCAGGCCCTACGAGCAGTACTTC	.	.	TRBV29-1	TRBJ2-7
CATSDNTGLGNYNEQFF	TGTGCCACCAGTGATAATACAGGGTTAGGTAACTACAATGAGCAGTTCTTC	.	.	TRBV24-1	TRBJ2-1
CASSHLTGAGGYTF	TGTGCCAGCAGCCACCTCACAGGGGCGGGTGGCTACACCTTC	.	TRBD1	TRBV14	TRBJ1-2
CASSLVGSEGAFF	TGCGCCAGCAGCTTGGTTGGGTCCGAGGGAGCTTTCTTT	few	.	TRBV5-1	TRBJ1-1
CASSWGGSNEQFF	TGCGCCAGCAGCTGGGGAGGGAGCAATGAGCAGTTCTTC	.	TRBD2	TRBV5-1	TRBJ2-1
CASSFGGLAGGSTDTQYF	TGCGCCAGCAGCTTCGGGGGACTAGCGGGAGGATCCACAGATACGCAGTATTTT	.	TRBD2	TRBV5-1	TRBJ2-3
CASSSPGTGNTEAFF	TGTGCCAGCAGTTCGCCGGGGACAGGGAACACTGAAGCTTTCTTT	.	TRBD1	TRBV6-5	TRBJ1-1
CASSSQLTGVFRQPQHF	TGTGCCAGTAGTTCTCAGCTTACAGGGGTTTTTCGTCAGCCCCAGCATTTT	.	TRBD1	TRBV19	TRBJ1-5